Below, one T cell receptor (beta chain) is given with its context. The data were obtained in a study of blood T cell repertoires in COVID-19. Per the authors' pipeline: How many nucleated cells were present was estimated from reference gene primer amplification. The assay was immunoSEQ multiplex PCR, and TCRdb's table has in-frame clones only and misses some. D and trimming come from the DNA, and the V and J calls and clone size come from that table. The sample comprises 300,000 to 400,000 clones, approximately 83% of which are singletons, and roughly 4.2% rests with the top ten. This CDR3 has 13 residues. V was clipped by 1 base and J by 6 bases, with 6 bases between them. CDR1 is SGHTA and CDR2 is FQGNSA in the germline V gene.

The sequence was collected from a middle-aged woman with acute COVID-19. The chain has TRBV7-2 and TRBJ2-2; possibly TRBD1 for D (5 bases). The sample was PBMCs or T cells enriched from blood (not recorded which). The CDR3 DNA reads TGTGCCAGCAGCTTAGGGACATCCGGGGAGCTGTTTTTT. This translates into CASSLGTSGELFF.